The rows below give T cell receptor beta chains drawn from one sample of a study of blood T cell repertoires in COVID-19. Produced via immunoSEQ multiplex PCR; TCRdb's table is partial and in-frame only. The table includes over 60,000 clones, roughly 90% detected once. Sequencing was performed on peripheral blood. Receptors originate from a man in his 60s with acute or convalescent COVID-19. Each CDR3 is given with its conserved first and last residue. A D gene is named only where the DNA matches it firmly. Some rows have no size entry. The others give once, few or many, or a class for an expanded clone.

d_call	j_call	cdr3_length	v_call	clone_size	cdr3_nt	cdr3_aa
TRBD1	TRBJ2-7	13	TRBV5-4	NA	TGTGCCAGCAGCTTGACAGGGGGCCACGAGCAGTACTTC	CASSLTGGHEQYF
NA	TRBJ1-1	16	TRBV14	NA	TGTGCCAGCAGCCAAGAGCGACCGAGGGAGGTGTCTGAAGCTTTCTTT	CASSQERPREVSEAFF
TRBD1	TRBJ1-2	16	TRBV30	NA	TGTGCCTGGGGGAGAGGGGGCGCTGGGGCTAACTATGGCTACACCTTC	CAWGRGGAGANYGYTF
NA	TRBJ1-2	11	TRBV6-5	NA	TGTGCCAGCAGGGGAGGGCAAGGCTACACCTTC	CASRGGQGYTF
NA	TRBJ1-5	13	TRBV6-1	NA	TGTGCCAGCAGTGACGGGGGGGGTCAGCCCCAGCATTTT	CASSDGGGQPQHF
NA	TRBJ2-7	14	TRBV7-2	NA	TGTGCCAGCAGCTTTATGACAGTCGGTCGCGAGCAGTACTTC	CASSFMTVGREQYF
NA	TRBJ1-5	14	TRBV19	NA	TGTGCCAGTAGTCAGTGGAGAAGCAATCAGCCCCAGCATTTT	CASSQWRSNQPQHF
TRBD1	TRBJ2-1	17	TRBV11-2	NA	TGTGCCAGCAGCTTAGTTTTGTGGACAGGGGCCTGGGATGAGCAGTTCTTC	CASSLVLWTGAWDEQFF
TRBD1	TRBJ2-7	14	TRBV6-5	NA	TGTGCCACCGGGTTGGGAAGGGGGCCCTACGAGCAGTACTTC	CATGLGRGPYEQYF
TRBD1	TRBJ2-4	14	TRBV5-1	NA	TGCGCCAGCACGCCGGGACAGGGGATTAGGATTCAGTACTTC	CASTPGQGIRIQYF
NA	TRBJ1-2	12	TRBV7-9	NA	TGTGCCAGCAGCTTCAGGGAAGCTGGCTACACCTTC	CASSFREAGYTF
TRBD2	TRBJ2-7	16	TRBV4-2	NA	TGTGCCAGCAGCCAAGATTACGGACTAGCGGGGTTGGAGCAGTACTTC	CASSQDYGLAGLEQYF
NA	TRBJ1-2	15	TRBV4-1	once	TGCGCCAGCAGCCAAGATACCCAGGGCAGCTATGGCTACACCTTC	CASSQDTQGSYGYTF
NA	TRBJ2-4	15	TRBV2	NA	TGTGCCAGCAGTGTAAGGACAGAGGCCAAAAACATTCAGTACTTC	CASSVRTEAKNIQYF
NA	TRBJ1-4	15	TRBV9	NA	TGTGCCAGCAGCGTAGCTGGGGGGTGGGATGAAAAACTGTTTTTT	CASSVAGGWDEKLFF
NA	TRBJ1-2	12	TRBV12-3/TRBV12-4	NA	TGTGCCAGCAGTTCAGGGAACTATGGCTACACCTTC	CASSSGNYGYTF
NA	TRBJ1-2	15	TRBV7-2	few	TGTGCCAGCAGCTTAGTGATTGTAGGGGCGGGAGGCTACACCTTC	CASSLVIVGAGGYTF
NA	TRBJ1-1	12	TRBV5-8	NA	TGTGCCAGCAGCGGAGGGACCGTTGAAGCTTTCTTT	CASSGGTVEAFF
TRBD1	TRBJ1-1	15	TRBV5-5	few	TGTGCCAGCAGCTCGACAGGGACCATGAACACTGAAGCTTTCTTT	CASSSTGTMNTEAFF
NA	TRBJ2-3	14	TRBV10-3	NA	TGTGCCATCAGTGCCACCCAGGGGAAGGGGAAGCAGTATTTT	CAISATQGKGKQYF
TRBD2	TRBJ2-7	14	TRBV2	once	TGTGCCAGCAGCCTCCTAGCGGGGGCCTACGAGCAGTACTTC	CASSLLAGAYEQYF
NA	TRBJ1-2	15	TRBV27	NA	TGTGCCAGCAGTTCTTATGGGGCCTCTAACTATGGCTACACCTTC	CASSSYGASNYGYTF
NA	TRBJ1-4	15	TRBV11-2	NA	TGTGCCAGCAGCGAGCAACAGGGAAAGAATGAAAAACTGTTTTTT	CASSEQQGKNEKLFF
NA	TRBJ1-2	14	TRBV7-8	NA	TGTGCCAGCAGCTTACAGGGCCCTAACTATGGCTACACCTTC	CASSLQGPNYGYTF
NA	TRBJ1-4	15	TRBV7-8	NA	TGTGCCAGCAGCTTAACAGGGCTGACTAATGAAAAACTGTTTTTT	CASSLTGLTNEKLFF
TRBD1	TRBJ2-2	15	TRBV5-1	NA	TGCGCCAGCAGCCCTGGACAGGGTAGCACCGGGGAGCTGTTTTTT	CASSPGQGSTGELFF
NA	TRBJ2-7	15	TRBV5-1	NA	TGCGCCAGCAGCTTGGCCCCCGGGGTCGGGTACGAGCAGTACTTC	CASSLAPGVGYEQYF
NA	TRBJ1-1	14	TRBV3-1/TRBV3-2	NA	TGTGCCAGCAGCCCCCCGACAGGAAACACTGAAGCTTTCTTT	CASSPPTGNTEAFF
NA	TRBJ1-5	13	TRBV15	once	TGTGCCACCCGGGACGGCGGGGGGCAGCCCCAGCATTTT	CATRDGGGQPQHF
TRBD1	TRBJ2-1	18	TRBV10-1	NA	TGCGCCAGCAGCCCCGGGACAGGGGGCTGCTCTCCCTTAAATGAGCAGTTCTTC	CASSPGTGGCSPLNEQFF
TRBD1	TRBJ2-1	15	TRBV6-5	NA	TGTGCCAGCAGTTACACCCTCCAGACAGGGAATGAGCAGTTCTTC	CASSYTLQTGNEQFF
NA	TRBJ2-7	12	TRBV7-2	NA	TGTGCCAGCAGCTTCGGGGTCGGAGAGCAGTACTTC	CASSFGVGEQYF
TRBD2	TRBJ2-5	15	TRBV11-3	once	TGTGCCAGCAGCCCCGGGGGAGGGGCAGGGGAGACCCAGTACTTC	CASSPGGGAGETQYF
TRBD1	TRBJ2-5	15	TRBV3-1/TRBV3-2	NA	TGTGCCAGCAGCCAAGGGACAGGCCTCCAAGAGACCCAGTACTTC	CASSQGTGLQETQYF
NA	TRBJ2-3	15	TRBV6-1	NA	TGTGCCAGCAGTGATAGAGGGTCTAGCACAGATACGCAGTATTTT	CASSDRGSSTDTQYF
TRBD1	TRBJ1-1	15	TRBV2	NA	TGTGCCAGCAGTGAAGCGCCAGGGACAGGGGGCGAAGCTTTCTTT	CASSEAPGTGGEAFF
TRBD2	TRBJ2-7	17	TRBV7-2	NA	TGTGCCAGCAGCTTAGTAGCGGGGGGCCCCGGGGGGTACGAGCAGTACTTC	CASSLVAGGPGGYEQYF
TRBD1	TRBJ1-2	15	TRBV24-1	NA	TGTGCCACCAGTGACCCGGGACAGGTGAACTATGGCTACACCTTC	CATSDPGQVNYGYTF
NA	TRBJ1-2	15	TRBV15	NA	TGTGCCACCAGCAGAGCCTTAGAACAGCTCTATGGCTACACCTTC	CATSRALEQLYGYTF
TRBD1	TRBJ1-5	15	TRBV7-2	once	TGTGCCAGCAGCTTAAACCCAGGGGGAGTGCAGCCCCAGCATTTT	CASSLNPGGVQPQHF
NA	TRBJ2-1	16	TRBV18	NA	TGTGCCAGCTCACCCAACGGGGGAGTCGTGAACAATGAGCAGTTCTTC	CASSPNGGVVNNEQFF
NA	TRBJ2-7	13	TRBV5-1	NA	TGCGCCAGCAGCTTGGACAGTTTTGGCGAGCAGTACTTC	CASSLDSFGEQYF
NA	TRBJ1-1	13	TRBV9	NA	TGTGCCAGCAGCGTAGAAGGTACAGGTGGAGCTTTCTTT	CASSVEGTGGAFF
TRBD1	TRBJ1-5	15	TRBV27	NA	TGTGCCAGCAGACAGGGGGCCCATAGCAATCAGCCCCAGCATTTT	CASRQGAHSNQPQHF
NA	TRBJ2-7	15	TRBV19	once	TGTGCCAGTAGTTCGGCAGGAGGGGTTTTGTTCGAGCAGTACTTC	CASSSAGGVLFEQYF
NA	TRBJ1-1	13	TRBV12-3/TRBV12-4	NA	TGTGCCAGCAGAGTAGATATGAACACTGAAGCTTTCTTT	CASRVDMNTEAFF
TRBD2	TRBJ2-7	14	TRBV19	few	TGTGCCAGTAGTCCAACCGGGACTACCTACGAGCAGTACTTC	CASSPTGTTYEQYF
NA	TRBJ1-6	15	TRBV5-1	NA	TGCGCCAGCAGCTTGTCTGGGGGGGGAAGTTCACCCCTCCACTTT	CASSLSGGGSSPLHF
NA	TRBJ2-5	14	TRBV5-1	once	TGCGCCAGCAGACCGTACAGGGTCCAAGAGACCCAGTACTTC	CASRPYRVQETQYF
NA	TRBJ2-7	14	TRBV10-3	NA	TGTGCCATCAGTGAGTCGTCAGGGCCCTACGAGCAGTACTTC	CAISESSGPYEQYF
NA	TRBJ1-2	14	TRBV27	NA	TGTGCCAGCAGTCCAGGGTCCTTTAACTATGGCTACACCTTC	CASSPGSFNYGYTF
NA	TRBJ1-5	18	TRBV19	NA	TGTGCCAGTAGTATAGAACGGCAAATGGGGAGGGGCCGGCAGCCCCAGCATTTT	CASSIERQMGRGRQPQHF
NA	TRBJ1-1	15	TRBV5-1	NA	TGCGCCAGCAGCCCCCAAGAGGGGGGGTGGACTGAAGCTTTCTTT	CASSPQEGGWTEAFF
TRBD2	TRBJ2-1	18	TRBV12-5	few	TGTGCTAGTGGTTTGACCCCCGACGGGGGGGGGCCGAACAATGAGCAGTTCTTC	CASGLTPDGGGPNNEQFF
NA	TRBJ1-5	14	TRBV20-1	NA	TGCAGTGCTAGTAGGAGGGTTGCCAATCAGCCCCAGCATTTT	CSASRRVANQPQHF
TRBD1	TRBJ1-3	16	TRBV5-1	NA	TGCGCCAGCAGCTTGGCCGCAGGGGGTAACGGAAACACCATATATTTT	CASSLAAGGNGNTIYF
NA	TRBJ1-2	15	TRBV4-1	NA	TGCGCCAGCAGCCCCCTTGGGGACAACCCCTATGGCTACACCTTC	CASSPLGDNPYGYTF
TRBD1	TRBJ1-5	16	TRBV6-6	NA	TGTGCCAGCAGCACAATGGACAGGGGATCAGGTCAGCCCCAGCATTTT	CASSTMDRGSGQPQHF
TRBD1	TRBJ1-5	15	TRBV30	NA	TGTGCCTGGAGTGATAGGACAGGGATTAATCAGCCCCAGCATTTT	CAWSDRTGINQPQHF